Listed below are T cell receptor beta chains from one sample, sequenced in a study of sequential checkpoint blockade in melanoma. Generated by immunoSEQ multiplex PCR, the TCRdb table keeps only in-frame clones and is missing some. The repertoire holds about 8,200 clones, with approximately 54% as singletons. Specimen: CD8+ T cells sorted from blood (inferred from file names), collected from a patient given nivolumab and ipilimumab in sequence. All receptors derive from a human donor with melanoma. Both conserved end residues are part of each CDR3. A D gene is named only where the DNA matches it firmly. Clone size is shown for a subset of rows, as once, few, many or a class of expanded clone.

j_call v_call d_call clone_size cdr3_aa cdr3_nt
TRBJ1-2 TRBV5-4 - few CASSLDRQASYGYTF TGTGCCAGCAGCTTGGACAGACAGGCGTCGTATGGCTACACCTTC
TRBJ2-7 TRBV2 TRBD1 - CASSTGTGNYEQYF TGTGCCAGCAGTACCGGGACAGGGAACTACGAGCAGTACTTC
TRBJ2-7 TRBV5-1 - - CASSLVAEGVEQYF TGCGCCAGCAGCTTAGTAGCGGAGGGTGTCGAGCAGTACTTC
TRBJ1-2 TRBV5-4 - - CASSPTPGTTFTDGYTF TGTGCCAGCAGCCCTACGCCCGGGACAACCTTCACCGATGGCTACACCTTC
TRBJ1-2 TRBV5-1 TRBD1 - CASSPGTGGAVNYGYTF TGCGCCAGCAGCCCTGGGACAGGGGGCGCTGTCAACTATGGCTACACCTTC
TRBJ2-7 TRBV5-1 - few CASSQGAGEQYF TGCGCCAGCAGCCAAGGCGCGGGTGAGCAGTACTTC
TRBJ2-7 TRBV4-3 - medium-sized CASSQAQGEHYEQYF TGCGCCAGCAGCCAAGCTCAAGGGGAACATTACGAGCAGTACTTC
TRBJ2-7 TRBV10-3 TRBD1 - CASSYSVRQGTYEQYF TGTGCCAGCAGTTACTCGGTGAGACAGGGAACCTACGAGCAGTACTTC
TRBJ1-2 TRBV19 - - CASSLTLWAYGYTF TGTGCCAGTAGTTTGACGCTATGGGCCTATGGCTACACCTTC
TRBJ2-7 TRBV29-1 - - CSVGSSYEQYF TGCAGCGTCGGGAGCTCCTACGAGCAGTACTTC
TRBJ2-7 TRBV5-4 - - CASSYRSTYEQYF TGTGCCAGCAGTTACAGGAGTACCTACGAGCAGTACTTC
TRBJ2-7 TRBV28 TRBD1 - CASSFGQDGGTYEQYF TGTGCCAGCAGTTTTGGACAGGATGGGGGTACCTACGAGCAGTACTTC
TRBJ2-7 TRBV9 - - CASSVGGVEQYF TGTGCCAGCAGCGTTGGGGGCGTGGAGCAGTACTTC
TRBJ2-1 TRBV5-8 - - CASSAVQAAYNEQFF TGTGCCAGCAGCGCGGTTCAAGCGGCCTACAATGAGCAGTTCTTC
TRBJ1-2 TRBV7-9 - - CASSFGTNYGYTF TGTGCCAGCAGCTTCGGGACTAACTATGGCTACACCTTC
TRBJ2-7 TRBV7-2 - few CASSYTYEQYF TGTGCCAGCAGTTATACCTACGAGCAGTACTTC
TRBJ2-7 TRBV7-8 - - CASSFFVFLPGEGTYEQYF TGTGCCAGCAGCTTTTTTGTGTTCCTACCGGGGGAAGGAACCTACGAGCAGTACTTC
TRBJ2-7 TRBV30 - once CAWSDDSLSYEQYF TGTGCCTGGAGTGATGACAGCCTCTCCTACGAGCAGTACTTC
TRBJ1-1 TRBV7-9 TRBD1 - CASSSTGTGTFSTEAFF TGTGCCAGCAGCTCTACCGGGACAGGGACCTTTTCCACTGAAGCTTTCTTT
TRBJ1-1 TRBV28 TRBD1 - CASSGDRGRAEAFF TGTGCCAGCAGCGGGGACAGGGGGCGTGCTGAAGCTTTCTTT
TRBJ2-7 TRBV11-2 TRBD1 few CASSLEQGNEQYF TGTGCCAGCAGCTTGGAACAGGGGAACGAGCAGTACTTC
TRBJ1-2 TRBV7-9 - once CASSHGDKHLLSGYTF TGTGCCAGCAGCCACGGGGACAAACACTTACTCTCTGGCTACACCTTC
TRBJ1-5 TRBV19 - - CASSIQGHSQPQHF TGTGCCAGTAGTATCCAGGGCCATTCTCAGCCCCAGCATTTT
TRBJ1-1 TRBV29-1 TRBD1 - CSVDFRTGATEAFF TGCAGCGTTGATTTTAGGACAGGGGCCACTGAAGCTTTCTTT
TRBJ1-2 TRBV27 - - CASSLGQGSGYTF TGTGCCAGCAGTTTAGGGCAGGGGTCTGGCTACACCTTC
TRBJ1-3 TRBV7-9 - few CASSLVGASGNTIYF TGTGCCAGCAGCTTAGTAGGGGCCTCTGGAAACACCATATATTTT
TRBJ2-7 TRBV7-2 - - CASSLTSGGTRVQYF TGTGCCAGCAGCTTAACATCCGGTGGGACAAGGGTGCAGTACTTC
TRBJ2-7 TRBV6-6 - - CASSYETNYEQYF TGTGCCAGCAGTTACGAGACAAACTACGAGCAGTACTTC
TRBJ1-4 TRBV27 - medium-sized CASGSGNEKLFF TGTGCCAGCGGATCGGGGAATGAAAAACTGTTTTTT
TRBJ2-7 TRBV28 TRBD1 - CASSLSRTGGEQYF TGTGCCAGCAGTTTATCCCGGACAGGGGGTGAGCAGTACTTC
TRBJ2-7 TRBV30 - - CAWSAGYEQYF TGTGCCTGGAGCGCAGGTTACGAGCAGTACTTC
TRBJ1-1 TRBV2 - - CASSGEGLSAEAFF TGTGCCAGCAGTGGGGAGGGGCTTAGCGCTGAAGCTTTCTTT
TRBJ1-2 TRBV4-3 - - CASSQDTRGFYGYTF TGCGCCAGCAGCCAAGATACCAGGGGCTTCTATGGCTACACCTTC
TRBJ2-7 TRBV28 - - CASSSNRDTAYEQYF TGTGCCAGCAGTTCCAACCGGGACACAGCCTACGAGCAGTACTTC
TRBJ2-7 TRBV6-5 TRBD1 few CATGDRITYEQYF TGTGCCACAGGGGACAGAATAACCTACGAGCAGTACTTC
TRBJ1-4 TRBV27 TRBD1 - CASSSGTDLGKLFF TGTGCCAGCAGTTCCGGGACAGACCTAGGAAAACTGTTTTTT
TRBJ1-5 TRBV19 - medium-sized CASRQGYSNQPQHF TGTGCCAGTAGACAGGGTTATAGCAATCAGCCCCAGCATTTT
TRBJ1-5 TRBV2 - - CASRKAGGNQPQHF TGTGCCAGCAGGAAAGCGGGGGGTAATCAGCCCCAGCATTTT
TRBJ1-2 TRBV7-9 - - CASSSAQRNYGYTF TGTGCCAGCAGCTCGGCACAGAGAAACTATGGCTACACCTTC
TRBJ1-1 TRBV19 - - CASSATGNTEAFF TGTGCCAGTAGCGCGACAGGGAACACTGAAGCTTTCTTT
TRBJ1-5 TRBV28 TRBD1 - CASSSQPGGYNQPQHF TGTGCCAGCAGTTCCCAACCAGGGGGCTACAATCAGCCCCAGCATTTT
TRBJ2-7 TRBV5-1 TRBD1 - CASSWGTGTEQYF TGCGCCAGCAGCTGGGGGACAGGGACTGAGCAGTACTTC
TRBJ1-1 TRBV4-1 TRBD1 - CASSQGQGSTEAFF TGCGCCAGCAGCCAGGGACAGGGGAGTACTGAAGCTTTCTTT
TRBJ1-6 TRBV19 - - CASRQGNSPLHF TGTGCCAGTAGGCAGGGTAATTCACCCCTCCACTTT
TRBJ2-7 TRBV19 TRBD1 - CASSIDRGTGFFYEQYF TGTGCCAGTAGTATAGATCGCGGGACAGGGTTTTTCTACGAGCAGTACTTC
TRBJ1-1 TRBV25-1 - - CASSDPGSMNTEAFF TGTGCCAGCAGTGATCCAGGAAGCATGAACACTGAAGCTTTCTTT
TRBJ2-7 TRBV4-1 - - CASSQDGSSYEQYF TGCGCCAGCAGCCAAGATGGGAGTTCCTACGAGCAGTACTTC
TRBJ2-5 TRBV6-5 TRBD2 - CASSLGLAGQETQYF TGTGCCAGCAGCCTCGGACTAGCGGGGCAAGAGACCCAGTACTTC
TRBJ2-7 TRBV2 TRBD2 few CASSGTSGADEQYF TGTGCCAGCAGTGGGACTAGCGGGGCGGACGAGCAGTACTTC
TRBJ2-7 TRBV7-2 TRBD1 few CASSTRTGYYEQYF TGTGCCAGCAGCACCCGGACAGGTTACTACGAGCAGTACTTC
TRBJ1-2 TRBV6-1 TRBD1 few CASSDEGAGDGYTF TGTGCCAGCAGTGATGAGGGGGCGGGTGATGGCTACACCTTC
TRBJ1-1 TRBV16 - - CASSLTGLNTEAFF TGTGCCAGCAGCCTCACAGGTTTGAACACTGAAGCTTTCTTT
TRBJ2-7 TRBV27 - few CASSFKNEDYEQYF TGTGCCAGCAGTTTCAAGAACGAGGACTACGAGCAGTACTTC